The entry below gives a single TCR beta chain sequence along with its context. Its specificity is unknown. Generated by immunoSEQ multiplex PCR, the TCRdb table keeps only in-frame clones and is missing some. The table has fewer than 1.8 million clones, less than 99% seen once. The record originates from a study of shared clonotypes between healthy human individuals. Every one of the donors was a Caucasian adult that lived in Nashville, Tennessee. The CDR3 loop spans 15 amino acids. V gave up 4 bases and J gave up 5 bases; unmatched junction bases: 6. Germline-derived CDR1 and CDR2 are MGHRA and YSYEKL. Study-level findings and limits: In a handful of donors, around 5% of naive CD4 clonotypes appeared in common. Among the subsets, naive ones generally showed larger estimated richness than memory ones.

The sequencing input was naive CD4+ T cells sorted from blood. Subset reported: CD45RA+ positively selected. The sequence came from a man aged 25-45 years in good health. The chain uses TRBV4-1 and TRBJ2-5; the match to TRBD2 covers 11 bases. The CDR3 region is CASSLSPSGRETQYF. Here the CDR3 DNA reads TGCGCCAGCAGCCTAAGCCCTAGCGGGAGGGAGACCCAGTACTTC.